The clone carrying this T cell receptor beta chain has a handful of counts. This record belongs to a study of blood T cell repertoires in COVID-19. Generated by immunoSEQ multiplex PCR, the TCRdb table keeps only in-frame clones and is missing some. Of 150,000 to 200,000 clones in the sample, 83% were seen once. CDR1 and CDR2 from the germline V gene are SGDLS and YYNGEE. This CDR3 has 15 residues. V dropped 6 bases and J dropped 0; count of bases not matched to a gene: 5. Material: peripheral blood. The genes are TRBV9 and TRBJ2-2, with TRBD1 matching 7 bases. This receptor was identified in a woman older than 75 with acute or convalescent COVID-19. The CDR3 loop is CASTLGQSNTGELFF. CDR3 sequence (DNA): TGTGCCAGCACCTTGGGACAGTCGAACACCGGGGAGCTGTTTTTT.